This passage covers 2 T cell receptor beta chains from one sample sequenced in a study of CD8 T cells in ankylosing spondylitis. MiXCR, run by TCRdb on the 5' RACE reads, gives a single entry per CDR3 protein. The data hold around 130,000 distinct CDR3 sequences, with 9.3% observed a single time. The specimen sequenced was blood, either unsorted or a sorted T cell fraction (not recorded which). These receptors were taken from a male donor with ankylosing spondylitis or in good health (not recorded which).

The rearrangement joins TRBV18 to TRBJ2-3, with 7 bases that match TRBD1. The CDR3 is made up of 14 amino acids. The trim removed 3 bases at V and 6 bases at J, leaving 6 bases unmatched. The germline CDR1 and CDR2 sequences are KGHSH and LQKENI. The CDR3: CASSPYDRVDTQYF. The DNA of the CDR3 is TGTGCCAGCTCACCTTACGACAGGGTGGATACGCAGTATTTT.

The chain uses TRBV5-1 and TRBJ2-2; 10 bases are a match to TRBD1. The germline gives CDR1 SGHRS, CDR2 YFSETQ. The V gene end was trimmed by 4 bases and the J gene end by 5 bases; junction bases not matched to a gene: 5. The CDR3 loop spans 15 amino acids. The CDR3 DNA follows: TGCGCCAGCAGCCCCGGGACAGGGGAAACCGGGGAGCTGTTTTTT. This translates into CASSPGTGETGELFF.